What follows are 21 T cell receptor beta chains derived from one specimen sequenced in a study of T cells after yellow fever vaccination. MiXCR, applied by TCRdb to the 5' RACE reads, yields one record per CDR3 protein. The profile shows about 630,000 distinct CDR3 sequences, roughly an eighth of them singletons. The sequenced sample was PBMCs, obtained on the day of the yellow fever booster vaccination. The receptors derive from a man aged 25 to 40 who received the YFV17D yellow fever vaccine.

This chain connects TRBV5-4 to TRBJ2-7, with D unclear. CDR3 length: 13 residues. CDR1 is SGHNT and CDR2 is YYREEE in the germline V gene (reference sequence). V lost 0 bases, J lost 3 bases, and 7 bases lay in between. CDR3 sequence: CASSLENYYEQYF. CDR3 coding DNA: TGTGCCAGCAGCTTGGAAAACTACTACGAGCAGTACTTC.

This chain uses TRBV20-1 with TRBJ2-7, with TRBD2 identical over 8 bases. V lost 3 bases and J lost 3; bases outside the gene matches: 4. CDR3 length equals 13 residues. The germline gives CDR1 DFQATT, CDR2 SNEGSKA (reference sequence). CDR3 bases: TGCAGTGCTAGCGGGAGGGCCAGCTACGAGCAGTACTTC. The encoded protein is CSASGRASYEQYF.

The J gene is TRBJ2-1, the V gene TRBV7-9; a weak D match, TRBD1 (6 bases). CDR3 size: 13 residues. Germline values: CDR1 SEHNR, CDR2 FQNEAQ (reference sequence). The ends were cut back, 4 bases at V and 7 bases at J, with 11 bases in the middle. The CDR3 loop is CASSYGQQNEQFF. In DNA, the CDR3 is TGTGCCAGCAGCTACGGACAGCAAAATGAGCAGTTCTTC.

The chain carries TRBV20-1 and TRBJ2-3; 13 nucleotides align to TRBD2. The CDR3 has 17 amino acids. The V gene's germline CDR1 is DFQATT and CDR2 SNEGSKA (reference sequence). V gave up 3 bases and J gave up 1 base; unmatched junction bases: 7. Here the CDR3 DNA reads TGCAGTGCTAGTCGAACTAGCGGGAGGGTGGGCACAGATACGCAGTATTTT. It encodes CSASRTSGRVGTDTQYF.

This clonotype was seen many times. The chain employs TRBV6-6 and TRBJ2-7, with TRBD2 identical over 12 bases. The CDR3 is 18 residues long. V lost 0 bases, J lost 7 bases, and 13 bases stayed unmatched. CDR1 is MNHNY and CDR2 is SVGAGI in the germline V gene (reference sequence). The CDR3, as DNA: TGTGCCAGCAGTTACTCCGTTTCGGCTAGCGGGAGGGCCGGGGAGCAGTACTTC. This gives the protein CASSYSVSASGRAGEQYF.

This clonotype has ten or more counts. The chain is built from TRBV7-8 and TRBJ2-1; TRBD1 agrees at 7 bases. Germline loops: CDR1 SGHVS, CDR2 FQNEAQ. V dropped 6 bases and J dropped 9; count of bases not matched to a gene: 17. CDR3 size: 16 residues. In DNA form, the CDR3 reads TGTGCCAGCAGTAGATCCCGCTGGGACAGCCGGCCTGAGCAGTTCTTC. Its translation is CASSRSRWDSRPEQFF.

This clonotype was counted between two and nine times. The genes are TRBV6-5 and TRBJ2-3; a possible D gene is TRBD1 (6 bases). V was pared by 0 bases and J by 4 bases, with 11 bases between. CDR3 length: 15 amino acids. Germline V gene lookup returns CDR1 MNHEY and CDR2 SVGAGI. The DNA of the CDR3 is TGTGCCAGCAGTTACTCGAACAGGGCCTCAGATACGCAGTATTTT. Protein sequence: CASSYSNRASDTQYF.

This clonotype was observed a few times. Mismatch with germline at one junction end may stem from a read error. V and J are TRBV20-1 and TRBJ2-3; 9 nucleotides agree with TRBD2. The germline CDR1 and CDR2 sequences are DFQATT and SNEGSKA (reference sequence). This CDR3 comprises 16 residues. As DNA, the CDR3 is TGCTGTGCTAGGGGGTGGCGGGAGGGCCTGGCAGATACGCAGTATTTT. Protein: CCARGWREGLADTQYF.

V usage is TRBV4-3 and J usage is TRBJ2-7; possibly TRBD1 or TRBD2 for D (5 bases each). Per the germline V gene, CDR1 is LGHNA and CDR2 is YSLEER. The V and J ends lost 9 bases and 0 bases respectively, with 27 bases between them. This CDR3 region has 18 residues. This CDR3 is CASGGCWVIRCNSYEQYF. CDR3 sequence (DNA): TGCGCCAGTGGGGGATGTTGGGTAATAAGATGCAACTCCTACGAGCAGTACTTC.

This clonotype has a handful of counts. The V call is TRBV10-2, the J call TRBJ2-5; 13 positions agree with TRBD2. This CDR3 region has 19 residues. V dropped 7 bases and J dropped 1; count of bases not matched to a gene: 15. Germline V gene lookup returns CDR1 WSHSY and CDR2 SAAADI. The CDR3 DNA reads TGCGCCAGCACGACCTCCTTTGGACTAGCGGGAGATGGCCAAGAGACCCAGTACTTC. The encoded protein is CASTTSFGLAGDGQETQYF.

Ten or more counts support this clonotype. The DNA of the CDR3 is TGTGCCAGTACCACAAACAACAATGAGCAGTTCTTC. Translation gives CASTTNNNEQFF. The V and J genes are TRBV19 and TRBJ2-1; D gene unclear. Germline CDR1 reads LNHDA; CDR2 reads SQIVND (reference sequence). V lost 7 bases and J lost 5, with 9 bases in between. The CDR3 has 12 amino acids.

The V call is TRBV19, the J call TRBJ2-7; a possible D gene is TRBD1 (5 bases). The CDR3 runs 15 residues. V lost 7 bases and J lost 0, with 16 bases in between. The germline CDR1 and CDR2 sequences are LNHDA and SQIVND (reference sequence). The chain's CDR3 is CASKRKGASSYEQYF. For the CDR3, the DNA is TGTGCCAGTAAAAGGAAAGGGGCGAGCTCCTACGAGCAGTACTTC.

The rearrangement links TRBV20-1 to TRBJ1-2; D is possibly TRBD1 (5 bases). Deletions cut 5 bases from V and 8 bases from J, with 12 bases between. Germline CDR1 DFQATT, CDR2 SNEGSKA (reference sequence). The CDR3 contains 11 residues. The CDR3 bases are TGCAGTGCTGGGGCCGTAGGCGGCTACACCTTC. Encoded protein: CSAGAVGGYTF.

This sequence joins TRBV7-2 and TRBJ2-3, with D unresolved. Germline CDR1 and CDR2: SGHTA and FQGNSA. Trimming left V 5 bases short and J 5 bases short, with 11 bases between. The CDR3 is made up of 13 amino acids. The CDR3 nucleotides are TGTGCCAGCAGCCAAACTTTTAGAGATACGCAGTATTTT. This sequence encodes CASSQTFRDTQYF.

DNA of the CDR3: TGTGCCAGCAGCTTAGGGTTGGGGACAGGGGGTGAGCAGTTCTTC. Translated: CASSLGLGTGGEQFF. V is TRBV7-2 and J is TRBJ2-1, with 11 bases identical to TRBD1. In germline, CDR1 is SGHTA, CDR2 FQGNSA. V shed 1 base, J shed 9 bases, and the junction held 5 bases outside the gene matches. The CDR3 length is 15 residues.

This clonotype was detected a few times. This chain connects TRBV9 to TRBJ2-3, with unresolved D. The V end lost 1 base, the J end lost 4 bases, and 13 bases lay between the germline ends. Germline V gene lookup returns CDR1 SGDLS and CDR2 YYNGEE. The CDR3 runs to 15 residues. This chain's CDR3 is CASSVKEGWSDTQYF. The CDR3 DNA is TGTGCCAGCAGCGTAAAAGAAGGGTGGTCAGATACGCAGTATTTT. The entire variable domain, with the rest obtained from reference TRBV9 and TRBJ2-3, is as follows: DSGVTQTPKHLITATGQRVTLRCSPRSGDLSVYWYQQSLDQGLQFLIQYYNGEERAKGNILERFSAQQFPDLHSELNLSSLELGDSALYFCASSVKEGWSDTQYFGPGTRLTVL.

This clonotype was observed once. The chain carries TRBV3-1 and TRBJ2-2, with TRBD2 as a possible D gene (5 bases). CDR3 length equals 16 residues. Germline lookup yields CDR1 LGHDT and CDR2 YNNKEL (reference sequence). Trimming cost V 4 bases and J 7 bases, with 19 bases left between them. The DNA for the CDR3 is TGTGCCAGCAGCCCCGAGCAGCGAGCGGTTCACGGGGAGCTGTTTTTT. It encodes CASSPEQRAVHGELFF.

The CDR3 loop is CASSSPRYEQFF. The CDR3 region has the DNA TGTGCCAGCAGCTCCCCCCGTTATGAGCAGTTCTTC. The chain couples TRBV6-2 or TRBV6-3 to TRBJ2-1; no firm D call. Germline V gene lookup returns CDR1 MNHEY and CDR2 SVGEGT. V was cut by 6 bases and J by 8 bases, with 11 bases left in between. The CDR3 is made up of 12 amino acids.

Note on this clonotype: A read error may be the cause here, since a much bigger clone is one base away. The chain recombines TRBV9 with TRBJ2-3; D call uncertain. Germline lookup yields CDR1 SGDLS and CDR2 YYNGEE. CDR3 length: 14 residues. The ends were cut back, 0 bases at V and 0 bases at J, with 5 bases in the middle. CDR3 DNA: TGTGCCAGCAGCGTAGTCGGGAGCACAGATACGCAGTATTTT. This encodes CASSVVGSTDTQYF.

This clonotype was counted only a few times. V and J are TRBV6-5 and TRBJ1-5, with TRBD1 as a possible D gene (6 bases). V lost 0 bases, J lost 6 bases, and 18 bases lay in between. This CDR3 is built from 17 residues. The germline V gene has CDR1 MNHEY and CDR2 SVGAGI. The CDR3: CASSYSGRGLLGQPQHF. DNA for the CDR3: TGTGCCAGCAGTTACTCGGGTAGGGGGTTGTTAGGTCAGCCCCAGCATTTT.

V and J are TRBV6-2 or TRBV6-3 and TRBJ1-6; D is possibly TRBD1 (6 bases). Per germline, CDR1 MNHEY and CDR2 SVGEGT. The CDR3 is 15 residues long. The V and J ends lost 2 bases and 7 bases respectively, with 12 bases between them. DNA for the CDR3: TGTGCCAGCAGTTACCTCAGGGGTGGAAATTCACCCCTCCACTTT. This gives the protein CASSYLRGGNSPLHF.